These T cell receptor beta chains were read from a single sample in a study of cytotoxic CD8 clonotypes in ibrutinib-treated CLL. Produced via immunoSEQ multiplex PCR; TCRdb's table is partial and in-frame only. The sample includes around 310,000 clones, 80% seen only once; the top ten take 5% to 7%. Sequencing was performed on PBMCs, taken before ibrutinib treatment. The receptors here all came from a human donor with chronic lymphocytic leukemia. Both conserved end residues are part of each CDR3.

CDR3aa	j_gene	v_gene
CASSVGRVGGETQYF	TRBJ2-5	TRBV9
CASSLVQLAGMYEQFF	TRBJ2-1	TRBV7-8
CASSPVRGPTGELFF	TRBJ2-2	TRBV18
CASSGTGGVETQYF	TRBJ2-5	TRBV5-4
CASSLGRGTEEQYF	TRBJ2-7	TRBV5-6
CASSQDGGRALQTQYF	TRBJ2-5	TRBV4-3
CASSDRARETQYF	TRBJ2-5	TRBV25-1
CASSIDLRGAYEQYF	TRBJ2-7	TRBV19
CASSYGTGEIEEQYF	TRBJ2-7	TRBV9
CASRARAGWSPQHF	TRBJ1-5	TRBV27
CASSQDPGLAGRSGTGELFF	TRBJ2-2	TRBV4-1
CASSLTGINEKLFF	TRBJ1-4	TRBV28
CASSLDGQNYEQYF	TRBJ2-7	TRBV5-1
CASSPTGDWTTGAQYF	TRBJ2-5	TRBV28